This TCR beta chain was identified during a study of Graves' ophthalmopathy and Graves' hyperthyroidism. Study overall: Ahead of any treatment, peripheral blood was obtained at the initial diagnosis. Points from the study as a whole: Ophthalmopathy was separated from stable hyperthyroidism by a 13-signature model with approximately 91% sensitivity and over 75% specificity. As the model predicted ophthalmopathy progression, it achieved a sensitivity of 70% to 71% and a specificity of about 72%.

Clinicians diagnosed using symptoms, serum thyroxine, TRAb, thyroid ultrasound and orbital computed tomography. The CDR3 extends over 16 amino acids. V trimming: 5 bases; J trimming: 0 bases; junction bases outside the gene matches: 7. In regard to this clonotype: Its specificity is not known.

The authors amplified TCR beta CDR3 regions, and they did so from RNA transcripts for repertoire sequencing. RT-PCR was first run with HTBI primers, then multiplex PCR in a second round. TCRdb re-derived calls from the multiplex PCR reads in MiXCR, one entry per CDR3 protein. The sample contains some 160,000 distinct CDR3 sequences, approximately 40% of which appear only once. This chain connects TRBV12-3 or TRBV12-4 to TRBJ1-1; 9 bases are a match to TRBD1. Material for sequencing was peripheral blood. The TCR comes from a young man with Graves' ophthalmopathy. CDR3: CASSTTGTGLNTEAFF. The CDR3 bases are TGTGCCAGCAGTACTACCGGGACAGGGTTGAACACTGAAGCTTTCTTT.